This T cell receptor (beta chain) was recovered during a study of shared clonotypes between healthy human individuals. On this clone: Its target is unknown.

Repertoires were generated with immunoSEQ multiplex PCR, while TCRdb's copy carries only in-frame clones and drops some. The sample includes under 750,000 clones, 72% of them seen just once. Notes on the study in general: Naive CD4 clonotype sharing across several donors was about 5%. Shared clonotypes across all four donors exceeded non-shared ones in generation probability.

The ends lost 5 bases at V and 8 bases at J; junction bases unmatched: 6. This CDR3 spans 14 amino acids. Germline values: CDR1 SGHTA, CDR2 FQGTGA. The source of this sequence is a woman in her 30s in good health. Input material: memory CD4+ T cells sorted from blood. Documented subset: CD45RA-negative fraction. The chain links TRBV7-3 to TRBJ2-1, with 10 bases that match TRBD2. The CDR3 region is CASSQAGTSDEQFF. DNA for the CDR3: TGTGCCAGCAGCCAGGCCGGGACTAGCGATGAGCAGTTCTTC.